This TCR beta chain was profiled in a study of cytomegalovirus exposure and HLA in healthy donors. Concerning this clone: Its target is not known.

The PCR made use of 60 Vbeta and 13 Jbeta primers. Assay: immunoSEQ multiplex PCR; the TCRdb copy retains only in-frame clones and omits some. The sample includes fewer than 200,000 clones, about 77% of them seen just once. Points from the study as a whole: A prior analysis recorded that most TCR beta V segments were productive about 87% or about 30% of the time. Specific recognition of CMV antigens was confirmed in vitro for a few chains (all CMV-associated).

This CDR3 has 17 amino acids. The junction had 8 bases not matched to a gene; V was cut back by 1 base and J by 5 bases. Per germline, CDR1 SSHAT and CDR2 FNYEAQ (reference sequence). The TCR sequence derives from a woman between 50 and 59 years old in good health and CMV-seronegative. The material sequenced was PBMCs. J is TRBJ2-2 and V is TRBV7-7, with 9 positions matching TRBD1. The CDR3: CASSLGSGTGFTGELFF. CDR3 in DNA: TGTGCCAGCAGCTTAGGATCGGGGACAGGGTTTACCGGGGAGCTGTTTTTT. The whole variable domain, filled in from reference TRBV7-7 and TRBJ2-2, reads GAGVSQSPRYKVTKRGQDVTLRCDPISSHATLYWYQQALGQGPEFLTYFNYEAQPDKSGLPSDRFSAERPEGSISTLTIQRTEQRDSAMYRCASSLGSGTGFTGELFFGEGSRLTVL.